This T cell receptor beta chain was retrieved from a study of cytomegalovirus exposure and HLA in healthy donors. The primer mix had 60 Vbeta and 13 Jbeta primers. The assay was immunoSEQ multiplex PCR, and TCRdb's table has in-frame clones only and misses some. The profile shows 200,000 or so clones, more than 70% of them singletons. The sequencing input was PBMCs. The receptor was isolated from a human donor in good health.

CDR3 in DNA: TGCGCCAGCAGCGGGCTTGGGACAGGGGGTGAGACCCAGTACTTC. Protein: CASSGLGTGGETQYF. V gene TRBV5-1 combines with J gene TRBJ2-5; 11 positions agree with TRBD1. V lost 4 bases to trimming and J lost 5 bases; unmatched junction nucleotides: 7. CDR3 size: 15 residues. Germline CDR1 reads SGHRS; CDR2 reads YFSETQ.